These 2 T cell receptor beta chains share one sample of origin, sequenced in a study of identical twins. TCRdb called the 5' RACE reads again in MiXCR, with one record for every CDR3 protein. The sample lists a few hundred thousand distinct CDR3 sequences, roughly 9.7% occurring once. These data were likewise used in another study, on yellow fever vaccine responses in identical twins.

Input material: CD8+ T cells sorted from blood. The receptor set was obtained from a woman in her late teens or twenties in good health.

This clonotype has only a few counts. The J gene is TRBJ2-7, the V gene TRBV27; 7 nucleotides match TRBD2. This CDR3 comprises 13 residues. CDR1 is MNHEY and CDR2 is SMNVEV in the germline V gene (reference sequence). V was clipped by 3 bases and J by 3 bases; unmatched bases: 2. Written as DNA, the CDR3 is TGTGCCAGCAGTTTGGGACTAATCTACGAGCAGTACTTC. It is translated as CASSLGLIYEQYF.

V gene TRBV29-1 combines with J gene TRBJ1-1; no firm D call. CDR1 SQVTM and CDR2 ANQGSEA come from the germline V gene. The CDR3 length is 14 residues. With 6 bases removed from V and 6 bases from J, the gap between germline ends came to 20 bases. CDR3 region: CSVISQQRKPEAFF. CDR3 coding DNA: TGCAGCGTGATCAGCCAACAGAGAAAGCCTGAAGCTTTCTTT.